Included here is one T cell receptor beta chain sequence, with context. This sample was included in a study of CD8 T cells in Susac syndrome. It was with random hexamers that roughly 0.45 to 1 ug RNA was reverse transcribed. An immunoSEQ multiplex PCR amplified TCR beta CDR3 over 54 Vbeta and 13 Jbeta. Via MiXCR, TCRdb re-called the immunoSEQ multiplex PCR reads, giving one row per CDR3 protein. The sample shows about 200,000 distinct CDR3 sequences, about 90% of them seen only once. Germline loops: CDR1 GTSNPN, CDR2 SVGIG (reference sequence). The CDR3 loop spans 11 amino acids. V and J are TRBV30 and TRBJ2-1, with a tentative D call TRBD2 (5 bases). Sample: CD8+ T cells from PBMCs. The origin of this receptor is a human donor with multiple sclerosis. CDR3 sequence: CADFGVSSQFF. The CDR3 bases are TGTGCAGATTTCGGGGTATCGTCGCAGTTCTTC. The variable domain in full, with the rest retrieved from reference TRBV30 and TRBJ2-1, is SQTIHQWPATLVQPVGSPLSLECTVEGTSNPNLYWYRQAAGRGLQLLFYSVGIGQISSEVPQNLSASRPQDRQFILSSKKLLLSDSGFYLCADFGVSSQFFGPGTRLTVL.